This is a list of T cell receptor beta chains from one sample in a study of T cell responses to AZD1222 COVID-19 vaccine. The method was immunoSEQ multiplex PCR; TCRdb's version includes in-frame clones alone and lacks a portion of them. The sample has 150,000 to 200,000 clones; 90% are singletons. The sequenced sample was peripheral blood, obtained on day 0 of AZD1222 vaccination. The receptors originated from an adult in good health. Both conserved end residues are part of each CDR3. The D gene is left open where the match is weak. Rows may omit the clone size; those that give it use once, few, many or a size class.

>TRBJ1-6|TRBV19|NA|12|NA
CASSIGGGPLHF
TGTGCCAGTAGTATTGGTGGTGGTCCCCTCCACTTT
>TRBJ2-1|TRBV6-5|NA|14|NA
CASRSPSSYNEQFF
TGTGCCAGCAGGAGCCCGAGCTCCTACAATGAGCAGTTCTTC
>TRBJ1-6|TRBV2|NA|12|NA
CASSEAGIPLHF
TGTGCCAGCAGTGAAGCAGGGATACCCCTCCACTTT
>TRBJ1-3|TRBV19|NA|12|NA
CASLGDGNTIYF
TGTGCCAGCCTGGGTGACGGAAACACCATATATTTT
>TRBJ2-3|TRBV5-1|NA|15|NA
CASSLFGRSTDTQYF
TGCGCCAGCAGCTTGTTTGGGAGGTCCACAGATACGCAGTATTTT
>TRBJ2-1|TRBV12-3/TRBV12-4|once|11|NA
CASSFGQEQFF
TGTGCCAGCAGTTTCGGACAGGAGCAGTTCTTC
>TRBJ1-2|TRBV7-2|NA|15|NA
CASSSARGANYGYTF
TGTGCCAGCAGCTCAGCTAGGGGAGCTAACTATGGCTACACCTTC
>TRBJ2-6|TRBV5-4|NA|16|TRBD1
CASSDNRGAGANVLTF
TGTGCCAGCAGCGACAACAGGGGGGCTGGGGCCAACGTCCTGACTTTC
>TRBJ2-7|TRBV6-1|NA|12|NA
CASSEAAYEQYF
TGTGCCAGCAGTGAAGCGGCCTACGAGCAGTACTTC
>TRBJ2-1|TRBV27|NA|12|NA
CASSTNQGKQFF
TGTGCCAGCAGTACAAATCAGGGGAAGCAGTTCTTC
>TRBJ2-4|TRBV2|few|9|NA
CASGYIQYF
TGTGCCAGCGGTTACATTCAGTACTTC
>TRBJ2-7|TRBV18|NA|17|NA
CASSPTSSTGAQYEQYF
TGTGCCAGCTCACCAACCTCCTCGACAGGAGCCCAGTACGAGCAGTACTTC
>TRBJ1-6|TRBV4-2|NA|16|NA
CASSQVAVEGGSPLHF
TGTGCCAGCAGCCAAGTCGCCGTGGAAGGCGGTTCACCCCTCCACTTT
>TRBJ2-5|TRBV30|NA|13|NA
CAWREGIQETQYF
TGTGCCTGGAGGGAGGGTATCCAAGAGACCCAGTACTTC
>TRBJ2-5|TRBV3-1/TRBV3-2|NA|15|TRBD2
CASSQESGGAETQYF
TGTGCCAGCAGCCAAGAAAGCGGGGGGGCCGAGACCCAGTACTTC
>TRBJ2-1|TRBV11-2|once|15|TRBD1
CASSLEGQSYNEQFF
TGTGCCAGCAGCTTAGAGGGACAGTCCTACAATGAGCAGTTCTTC
>TRBJ2-7|TRBV3-1/TRBV3-2|NA|16|TRBD2
CASSRTSGGFRGEQYF
TGTGCCAGCAGTCGAACTAGCGGGGGGTTTCGAGGCGAGCAGTACTTC
>TRBJ1-1|TRBV29-1|once|10|NA
CSVENTEAFF
TGCAGCGTGGAGAACACTGAAGCTTTCTTT
>TRBJ2-5|TRBV19|few|15|TRBD2
CASRLLESGKETQYF
TGTGCCAGCAGACTTCTCGAGAGCGGGAAAGAGACCCAGTACTTC
>TRBJ1-3|TRBV6-5|NA|15|NA
CASSYGGPSGNTIYF
TGTGCCAGCAGTTACGGCGGACCATCTGGAAACACCATATATTTT
>TRBJ1-2|TRBV28|NA|13|NA
CASSTGLGGGYTF
TGTGCCAGCAGTACAGGACTAGGGGGTGGCTACACCTTC
>TRBJ1-2|TRBV6-2/TRBV6-3|NA|15|TRBD1
CASSDGTGGHYGYTF
TGTGCCAGCAGTGACGGGACAGGGGGCCACTATGGCTACACCTTC
>TRBJ1-5|TRBV3-1/TRBV3-2|few|14|NA
CASSQDQGVGPQHF
TGTGCCAGCAGCCAAGATCAGGGAGTTGGGCCCCAGCATTTT
>TRBJ2-1|TRBV9|NA|15|TRBD2
CASSALAGAYNEQFF
TGTGCCAGCAGCGCCCTAGCGGGGGCCTACAATGAGCAGTTCTTC
>TRBJ1-4|TRBV21-1|NA|16|NA
CASSPVGQGYNEKLFF
TGTGCCAGCAGCCCCGTAGGGCAGGGTTACAATGAAAAACTGTTTTTT
>TRBJ1-2|TRBV7-8|NA|14|TRBD1
CASSPGQANYGYTF
TGTGCCAGCAGCCCCGGACAGGCTAACTATGGCTACACCTTC
>TRBJ2-7|TRBV5-1|NA|12|NA
CASSLGGYEQYF
TGCGCCAGCAGCTTGGGGGGTTACGAGCAGTACTTC
>TRBJ1-5|TRBV19|NA|17|NA
CASSIVGERTSNQPQHF
TGTGCCAGTAGTATAGTGGGGGAGAGGACTAGCAATCAGCCCCAGCATTTT
>TRBJ1-1|TRBV7-6|NA|14|NA
CASSLLTVSREAFF
TGTGCCAGCAGCTTATTAACCGTAAGCCGTGAAGCTTTCTTT
>TRBJ1-5|TRBV19|NA|14|NA
CASSIDPLYQPQHF
TGTGCCAGTAGTATAGACCCCCTTTATCAGCCCCAGCATTTT
>TRBJ2-7|TRBV2|once|12|NA
CASSEQGPEQYF
TGTGCCAGCAGTGAACAGGGACCCGAGCAGTACTTC
>TRBJ2-3|TRBV6-5|NA|14|NA
CASTRGAGTDTQYF
TGTGCCAGCACAAGGGGGGCGGGCACAGATACGCAGTATTTT
>TRBJ1-6|TRBV9|NA|15|NA
CASSFRGGGNSPLHF
TGTGCCAGCAGCTTTCGGGGGGGCGGAAATTCACCCCTCCACTTT
>TRBJ2-5|TRBV5-1|NA|17|NA
CASSLGSRVVVQETQYF
TGCGCCAGCAGCTTAGGATCCAGGGTGGTGGTCCAAGAGACCCAGTACTTC
>TRBJ2-5|TRBV19|once|13|NA
CASSSDYSETQYF
TGTGCCAGTAGTTCGGACTATTCAGAGACCCAGTACTTC
>TRBJ2-7|TRBV4-1|NA|16|TRBD1
CASSQDGGTGASEQYF
TGCGCCAGCAGCCAAGATGGGGGGACAGGGGCATCCGAGCAGTACTTC
>TRBJ2-3|TRBV7-6|NA|15|NA
CASSLAAGRTDTQYF
TGTGCCAGCAGCTTAGCGGCGGGGCGCACAGATACGCAGTATTTT
>TRBJ1-5|TRBV5-6|NA|16|TRBD1
CASSLYGQDLNQPQHF
TGTGCCAGCAGCCTATACGGACAGGACCTGAATCAGCCCCAGCATTTT
>TRBJ2-5|TRBV5-1|NA|15|TRBD2
CASRRLAGSEETQYF
TGCGCCAGCAGAAGACTAGCGGGGTCGGAAGAGACCCAGTACTTC
>TRBJ2-4|TRBV5-1|NA|15|TRBD2
CASSPGTSGGTIQYF
TGCGCCAGCAGCCCTGGGACTAGCGGGGGGACCATTCAGTACTTC
>TRBJ2-2|TRBV24-1|once|18|TRBD1
CATSDSWSGTGGRGELFF
TGTGCCACCAGTGATTCTTGGTCTGGGACAGGGGGCAGGGGGGAGCTGTTTTTT
>TRBJ2-4|TRBV2|NA|16|NA
CASHEDVLRAKNIQYF
TGTGCCTCCCACGAGGACGTTTTACGAGCCAAAAACATTCAGTACTTC
>TRBJ1-5|TRBV3-1/TRBV3-2|NA|13|NA
CASSLGSNQPQHF
TGTGCCAGCAGCCTCGGCAGCAATCAGCCCCAGCATTTT
>TRBJ1-3|TRBV6-1|NA|16|NA
CASSVRPGTTGNTIYF
TGTGCCAGCAGTGTTCGACCCGGGACAACTGGAAACACCATATATTTT
>TRBJ2-5|TRBV30|NA|16|TRBD2
CAWNLGLAGVGETQYF
TGTGCCTGGAACCTCGGACTAGCGGGAGTGGGAGAGACCCAGTACTTC